This is a list of T cell receptor beta chains from one sample in a study of OX40 agonist ivuxolimab in advanced cancers. Clones were sequenced by immunoSEQ multiplex PCR, and TCRdb holds only the in-frame ones, with some missing. The sample contains under 55,000 clones, around 85% of which appear only once. The sample here was CD4+ or CD8+ T cells sorted from blood, taken in a trial of the OX40 agonist ivuxolimab. These receptors were obtained from an adult with an advanced solid tumor such as melanoma, head and neck, liver or kidney cancer. Both conserved end residues are part of each CDR3.

TRBJ2-7 TRBV5-6 CASSLVDEQYF
TRBJ2-6 TRBV27 CASRRTGGANVLTF
TRBJ2-3 TRBV6-5 CASSSWGLTDTQYF
TRBJ2-3 TRBV6-9 CASSVRGGRDTQYF
TRBJ1-2 TRBV30 CAWSGLQGYYGYTF
TRBJ2-1 TRBV5-1 CASSIRANDEQFF
TRBJ2-7 TRBV5-1 CASSLVERALHEQYF
TRBJ1-1 TRBV5-4 CASSLPGHKNTEAFF
TRBJ2-1 TRBV5-4 CASSRGLDYNEQFF
TRBJ2-7 TRBV7-8 CASSSSAYEQYF
TRBJ1-5 TRBV18 CASSPTGVRGQPQHF
TRBJ1-5 TRBV30 CAWGTDLRPQHF
TRBJ2-1 TRBV29-1 CSVPPGTGRDNEQFF